Below are 28 T cell receptor beta chains sequenced from a single sample in a study of T cell responses to AZD1222 COVID-19 vaccine. TCRdb's copy holds only in-frame clones and misses some; the assay was immunoSEQ multiplex PCR. The data contain 150,000 to 200,000 clones, around 90% of them singletons. Sequenced material: peripheral blood, taken on day 0 of AZD1222 vaccination. The receptors here all came from an adult in good health.

The chain links TRBV30 to TRBJ1-4, with 7 nucleotides matching TRBD1. Germline V lookup: CDR1 GTSNPN, CDR2 SVGIG (reference sequence). CDR3 length: 15 residues. The V and J ends lost 3 bases and 7 bases, in that order; junction bases with no gene match: 11. Written as DNA, the CDR3 is TGTGCCTGGAGCCCAGGGGGGGGGCGAAGTGAAAAACTGTTTTTT. It is translated as CAWSPGGGRSEKLFF.

This chain uses TRBV20-1 with TRBJ2-7; D is ambiguous. This CDR3 contains 11 residues. The germline V gene encodes CDR1 DFQATT and CDR2 SNEGSKA (reference sequence). The V end lost 5 bases, the J end lost 3 bases, and 8 bases lay between the germline ends. CDR3: CSAGRIYEQYF. The CDR3, as DNA: TGCAGTGCTGGACGAATCTACGAGCAGTACTTC.

This clone has a single count. V gene TRBV5-1 combines with J gene TRBJ1-3, with D unclear. This CDR3 is 13 amino acids long. Germline-derived CDR1 and CDR2 are SGHRS and YFSETQ. V dropped 5 bases and J dropped 0 bases, with 6 bases sitting between them. In DNA, the CDR3 is TGCGCCAGCAGTCGCTTCTCTGGAAACACCATATATTTT. This gives the protein CASSRFSGNTIYF.

The V gene is TRBV28, the J gene TRBJ2-2, with D hard to call. Trimming cost V 6 bases and J 4 bases, with 9 bases left between them. Germline CDR1 and CDR2: MDHEN and SYDVKM. The CDR3 has 13 residues. In nucleotides, the CDR3 is TGTGCCAGCAGGGTATCGAGCACCGGGGAGCTGTTTTTT. Translated: CASRVSSTGELFF.

This clone was observed a single time. The J gene is TRBJ2-1, the V gene TRBV28; TRBD2 aligns across 10 bases. Germline loops: CDR1 MDHEN, CDR2 SYDVKM. With 5 bases clipped from V and 10 bases from J, the junction kept 8 bases outside the gene matches. The CDR3 sequence is 14 residues long. This CDR3 reads CASSAAGGPGEQFF. The CDR3 DNA follows: TGTGCCAGCAGTGCAGCGGGAGGGCCCGGGGAGCAGTTCTTC.

V is TRBV19 and J is TRBJ2-5; D is uncertain. The germline V gene encodes CDR1 LNHDA and CDR2 SQIVND (reference sequence). The CDR3 covers 11 residues. Trimming removed 2 bases from V and 5 bases from J, with 3 bases in between. CDR3 in DNA: TGTGCCAGTAGTATAAGTGAGACCCAGTACTTC. This gives the protein CASSISETQYF.

The chain combines TRBV27 with TRBJ1-5, with 7 bases matching TRBD1. Unmatched junction bases numbered 4, after V lost 4 bases and J lost 4 bases. The CDR3 runs 14 residues. Germline-derived CDR1 and CDR2 are MNHEY and SMNVEV (reference sequence). CDR3 loop: CASSWRQGNQPQHF. CDR3 in DNA: TGTGCCAGCAGTTGGAGACAGGGTAATCAGCCCCAGCATTTT.

Relative to its sample, this clone is medium-sized. The rearrangement links TRBV19 to TRBJ1-1, with 9 nucleotides matching TRBD1. CDR3 length equals 14 residues. CDR1 LNHDA and CDR2 SQIVND come from the germline V gene (reference sequence). The V and J ends lost 1 base and 6 bases, in that order; junction bases with no gene match: 3. The CDR3 loop is CASSIGTGGSEAFF. In DNA, the CDR3 is TGTGCCAGTAGTATAGGTACAGGGGGCTCTGAAGCTTTCTTT.

The V gene is TRBV6-5, the J gene TRBJ2-7; TRBD1 matches 7 bases. This CDR3 is 15 amino acids long. The germline V gene encodes CDR1 MNHEY and CDR2 SVGAGI. V trimming: 5 bases; J trimming: 0 bases; junction bases outside the gene matches: 7. In DNA form, the CDR3 reads TGTGCCAGCAGTCCGACAGGGCCCCTCTCCTACGAGCAGTACTTC. Its translation: CASSPTGPLSYEQYF.

The gene calls are TRBV18 and TRBJ1-6; unclear D gene. There are 16 residues in the CDR3. From germline, CDR1 is KGHSH and CDR2 LQKENI. The V and J ends lost 1 base and 6 bases respectively, with 13 bases between them. The CDR3 reads CASSPRGMESNSPLHF. CDR3 DNA sequence: TGTGCCAGCTCACCACGCGGGATGGAGAGTAATTCACCCCTCCACTTT.

The chain combines TRBV4-1 with TRBJ2-2; 7 nucleotides align to TRBD2. CDR1 and CDR2 from the germline V gene are MGHRA and YSYEKL. This CDR3 region has 15 residues. Trimming took 4 bases from V and 6 from J; bases not matched to a gene: 8. The chain's CDR3 is CASSRGSSGAGELFF. The CDR3 nucleotides are TGCGCCAGCAGCCGGGGGTCTAGCGGAGCCGGGGAGCTGTTTTTT.

The chain joins TRBV28 to TRBJ1-2; TRBD1 matches 7 bases. V shed 5 bases and J 4 bases; nucleotides not matched to a gene: 7. CDR3 size: 14 residues. Germline-derived CDR1 and CDR2 are MDHEN and SYDVKM. The CDR3 coding sequence is TGTGCCAGCAGTCCGACAGGGTGGGGCTATGGCTACACCTTC. This encodes CASSPTGWGYGYTF.

The rearrangement links TRBV5-6 to TRBJ2-7; 10 bases are shared with TRBD1. Germline-derived CDR1 and CDR2 are SGHDT and YYEEEE. V was clipped by 3 bases and J by 1 base; unmatched bases: 1. The CDR3 contains 14 residues. For the CDR3, the DNA is TGTGCCAGCAGCTCGGACAGGGGGTCCTACGAGCAGTACTTC. The encoded protein is CASSSDRGSYEQYF. The variable domain in full, with the rest retrieved from reference TRBV5-6 and TRBJ2-7, is DAGVTQSPTHLIKTRGQQVTLRCSPKSGHDTVSWYQQALGQGPQFIFQYYEEEERQRGNFPDRFSGHQFPNYSSELNVNALLLGDSALYLCASSSDRGSYEQYFGPGTRLTVT.

The rearrangement uses TRBV24-1 and TRBJ2-7; D unresolved. The CDR3 spans 13 residues. Germline CDR1 is KGHDR and CDR2 is SFDVKD. The V gene lost 1 base and the J gene lost 4 bases, with 7 bases spanning the gap. The CDR3 DNA sequence: TGTGCCACCAGTGATTTTCTAGGGTACGAGCAGTACTTC. Protein: CATSDFLGYEQYF.

This clone occurred once. The chain employs TRBV5-1 and TRBJ1-1; tentative D call: TRBD1 (5 bases). The V gene lost 0 bases and the J gene lost 4 bases, with 7 bases spanning the gap. The CDR3 has 13 residues. Germline CDR1 reads SGHRS; CDR2 reads YFSETQ. The CDR3 protein is CASSLAGVTEAFF. CDR3 DNA sequence: TGCGCCAGCAGCTTGGCGGGGGTCACTGAAGCTTTCTTT.

A single count supports this clone. This chain links TRBV4-2 with TRBJ2-7; 8 bases are a match to TRBD2. V lost 4 bases and J lost 4; bases outside the gene matches: 9. This CDR3 has 15 residues. Germline assignment: CDR1 LGHNA and CDR2 YNFKEQ. CDR3 sequence reads: CASSPRDSGTYEQYF. In DNA, the CDR3 is TGTGCCAGCAGCCCCCGGGATAGCGGGACATACGAGCAGTACTTC.

This sequence joins TRBV7-2 and TRBJ2-2; 7 nucleotides line up with TRBD1. The germline CDR1 and CDR2 sequences are SGHTA and FQGNSA. The CDR3 is made up of 14 amino acids. Germline trimming cut 5 bases from V and 5 bases from J; bases unmatched to any gene: 5. The CDR3 DNA is TGTGCCAGCAGCAGGGGGACAGTTACCGGGGAGCTGTTTTTT. Its protein is CASSRGTVTGELFF. The whole variable domain, filled in from reference TRBV7-2 and TRBJ2-2, reads GAGVSQSPSNKVTEKGKDVELRCDPISGHTALYWYRQSLGQGLEFLIYFQGNSAPDKSGLPSDRFSAERTGGSVSTLTIQRTQQEDSAVYLCASSRGTVTGELFFGEGSRLTVL.

This rearrangement joins TRBV14 to TRBJ2-1; D unresolved. Germline values: CDR1 SGHDN, CDR2 FVKESK. V was trimmed by 2 bases and J by 9 bases, leaving 11 bases between them. The CDR3 is 13 residues long. CDR3 DNA sequence: TGTGCCAGCAGCCAACGACCCGCCCCTGAGCAGTTCTTC. Its protein is CASSQRPAPEQFF.

This clone was picked up one time. The genes are TRBV7-3 and TRBJ2-1; TRBD2 matches 8 bases. The V gene end was trimmed by 5 bases and the J gene end by 8 bases; junction bases not matched to a gene: 8. CDR1 is SGHTA, CDR2 FQGTGA, per germline. CDR3 length equals 14 residues. The CDR3 here is CASSPGGGHYEQFF. CDR3 DNA sequence: TGTGCCAGCAGCCCCGGGGGGGGCCATTATGAGCAGTTCTTC. Looking up the rest from reference TRBV7-3 and TRBJ2-1 gives the full variable domain: GAGVSQTPSNKVTEKGKYVELRCDPISGHTALYWYRQSLGQGPEFLIYFQGTGAADDSGLPNDRFFAVRPEGSVSTLKIQRTERGDSAVYLCASSPGGGHYEQFFGPGTRLTVL.

This clone was detected once. V is TRBV3-1 (or the pseudogene TRBV3-2) and J is TRBJ2-2; D not resolved. Per germline, CDR1 LGHDT and CDR2 YNNKEL (reference sequence). The V gene lost 2 bases and the J gene lost 6 bases, with 1 base spanning the gap. CDR3 length equals 11 residues. This CDR3 reads CASSQPGELFF. CDR3 sequence (DNA): TGTGCCAGCAGCCAACCCGGGGAGCTGTTTTTT.

The CDR3: CASSLKGGRAVNEQFF. In nucleotides, the CDR3 is TGTGCCAGCAGTTTAAAAGGCGGGAGGGCCGTCAATGAGCAGTTCTTC. The rearrangement links TRBV28 to TRBJ2-1; 9 positions agree with TRBD2. The V segment lost 2 bases and the J segment 6 bases; nucleotides outside the gene matches: 8. Germline V gives CDR1 MDHEN, CDR2 SYDVKM. CDR3 length equals 16 residues.

The J gene is TRBJ2-7, the V gene TRBV6-5, with a tentative D call TRBD1 (6 bases). The CDR3 runs to 15 residues. Germline values: CDR1 MNHEY, CDR2 SVGAGI. V lost 7 bases to trimming and J lost 0 bases, with 16 bases between them. CDR3 protein: CASKPEQGRSYEQYF. In DNA, the CDR3 is TGTGCCAGCAAACCTGAACAGGGCCGCTCCTACGAGCAGTACTTC.

This chain joins TRBV6-5 and TRBJ1-5; D is uncertain. The germline V and J ends were trimmed by 0 bases and 0 bases, with 6 bases remaining between them. The CDR3 runs 15 residues. From germline, CDR1 is MNHEY and CDR2 SVGAGI. CDR3 in amino acids: CASSYSTPSNQPQHF. The DNA of the CDR3 is TGTGCCAGCAGTTACTCGACCCCTAGCAATCAGCCCCAGCATTTT.

This rearrangement joins TRBV11-3 to TRBJ1-2; 8 bases are shared with TRBD1. CDR1 and CDR2 from the germline V gene are SGHNT and YENEEA. The ends lost 1 base at V and 5 bases at J; junction bases unmatched: 12. This CDR3 spans 17 amino acids. The DNA for the CDR3 is TGTGCCAGCAGCTTAGTAGGGATGGACAGGGCATTTTATGGCTACACCTTC. Translating it yields CASSLVGMDRAFYGYTF.

The V gene is TRBV28, the J gene TRBJ2-1; 7 nucleotides line up with TRBD2. V lost 2 bases and J lost 5; bases outside the gene matches: 12. Germline values: CDR1 MDHEN, CDR2 SYDVKM. This CDR3 comprises 17 residues. CDR3 coding DNA: TGTGCCAGCAGTTTAGTTCCGGGAGGTGGTAGCCACAATGAGCAGTTCTTC. Its translation is CASSLVPGGGSHNEQFF.

This chain joins TRBV7-9 and TRBJ2-4; the match to TRBD1 covers 8 bases. Germline V lookup: CDR1 SEHNR, CDR2 FQNEAQ (reference sequence). The V segment lost 5 bases and the J segment 14 bases; nucleotides outside the gene matches: 14. This CDR3 is 14 amino acids long. The CDR3 DNA is TGTGCCAGCAGCCTTGATGGACAGGGAAATGGGAAGTACTTC. This gives the protein CASSLDGQGNGKYF. The full variable domain, its missing parts supplied by reference TRBV7-9 and TRBJ2-4, is DTGVSQNPRHKITKRGQNVTFRCDPISEHNRLYWYRQTLGQGPEFLTYFQNEAQLEKSRLLSDRFSAERPKGSFSTLEIQRTEQGDSAMYLCASSLDGQGNGKYFGAGTRLSVL.

The CDR3 is CSGQLGEQFF. DNA for the CDR3: TGCAGCGGTCAATTGGGGGAGCAGTTCTTC. The chain carries TRBV29-1 and TRBJ2-1; D call uncertain. Trimming took 7 bases from V and 10 from J, leaving 11 bases between them. CDR3 length equals 10 residues. The V gene's germline CDR1 is SQVTM and CDR2 ANQGSEA.

The chain carries TRBV24-1 and TRBJ2-3, with 8 bases fitting TRBD1. Germline CDR1 KGHDR, CDR2 SFDVKD. The CDR3 totals 15 residues. V lost 10 bases, J lost 4 bases, and 12 bases stayed unmatched. The CDR3 region is CATEGPDRGPDTQYF. The CDR3 bases are TGTGCCACAGAGGGCCCCGACAGGGGTCCAGATACGCAGTATTTT.